The 9 T cell receptor beta chains below come from one sample, sequenced in a study of radiotherapy plus CTLA-4 blockade in lung cancer. Assay: immunoSEQ multiplex PCR; the TCRdb copy retains only in-frame clones and omits some. Among 65,000 to 95,000 clones, around 84% were seen once, and the ten largest hold less than 0.9%. Here the sequenced sample was peripheral blood, taken from a patient treated with radiotherapy plus ipilimumab. Receptors originate from a human donor with non-small cell lung cancer who had stable disease on radiotherapy plus ipilimumab.

The chain is built from TRBV5-1 and TRBJ2-2; D unclear. This CDR3 is 16 amino acids long. V dropped 0 bases and J dropped 6 bases, with 15 bases sitting between them. The germline V gene encodes CDR1 SGHRS and CDR2 YFSETQ. The CDR3, as DNA: TGCGCCAGCAGCTTGGAAAGTCGGCAGTTCGCCGGGGAGCTGTTTTTT. It codes for CASSLESRQFAGELFF. Using reference TRBV5-1 and TRBJ2-2 for the parts outside the CDR3, the full variable domain is KAGVTQTPRYLIKTRGQQVTLSCSPISGHRSVSWYQQTPGQGLQFLFEYFSETQRNKGNFPGRFSGRQFSNSRSEMNVSTLELGDSALYLCASSLESRQFAGELFFGEGSRLTVL.

The CDR3 sequence: CASSPTSSGNTIYF. DNA of the CDR3: TGTGCCAGCAGCCCGACAAGCTCTGGAAACACCATATATTTT. The rearrangement links TRBV14 to TRBJ1-3; unclear D gene. Trimming removed 4 bases from V and 0 bases from J, with 7 bases in between. Germline-derived CDR1 and CDR2 are SGHDN and FVKESK. This CDR3 is built from 14 residues.

V and J are TRBV19 and TRBJ2-7, with D perhaps matching TRBD1 (6 bases). The germline CDR1 and CDR2 sequences are LNHDA and SQIVND (reference sequence). Trimming stripped 5 bases from V and 1 base from J, with 15 bases between. This CDR3 contains 15 residues. As DNA, the CDR3 is TGTGCCAGTAGTGGGGTTCAAAGGGGGTCCTACGAGCAGTACTTC. This sequence encodes CASSGVQRGSYEQYF.

V and J are TRBV4-2 and TRBJ1-1; D gene uncertain. The CDR3 is 15 residues long. Germline loops: CDR1 LGHNA, CDR2 YNFKEQ. The V and J ends lost 1 base and 0 bases respectively, with 9 bases between them. The CDR3: CASSQASGLNTEAFF. In DNA form, the CDR3 reads TGTGCCAGCAGCCAAGCTTCGGGGTTGAACACTGAAGCTTTCTTT.

The genes are TRBV5-4 and TRBJ1-1; D is uncertain. The CDR3 runs 16 residues. Trimming stripped 0 bases from V and 4 bases from J, with 16 bases between. Germline V CDR1 and CDR2: SGHNT, YYREEE (reference sequence). The CDR3 DNA follows: TGTGCCAGCAGCTTGGGCACAGCCCGGGGAGGCACTGAAGCTTTCTTT. Translating it yields CASSLGTARGGTEAFF.

The rearrangement links TRBV7-6 to TRBJ2-7, with 8 bases aligning to TRBD2. V lost 1 base to trimming and J lost 3 bases; unmatched junction nucleotides: 17. This CDR3 spans 19 amino acids. Germline values: CDR1 SGHVS, CDR2 FNYEAQ. CDR3 sequence (DNA): TGTGCCAGCAGCTTAGACGTTACAGGGTTCGCGGGAGGAAACTACGAGCAGTACTTC. Its translation is CASSLDVTGFAGGNYEQYF.

The chain joins TRBV6-5 to TRBJ2-3; no reliable D call. From germline, CDR1 is MNHEY and CDR2 SVGAGI. Trimming cost V 5 bases and J 6 bases, with 15 bases left between them. The CDR3 consists of 14 residues. The CDR3 nucleotides are TGTGCCAGCAGTCAACTTAGACGGGCGGATACGCAGTATTTT. Its translation is CASSQLRRADTQYF.

The rearrangement links TRBV11-2 to TRBJ2-3; 10 bases map to TRBD2. The CDR3 loop spans 15 amino acids. The ends lost 2 bases at V and 1 base at J; junction bases unmatched: 0. Looked up from germline, CDR1 is SGHAT and CDR2 is FQNNGV. CDR3 bases: TGTGCCAGCAGCTTAAGCGGGGGGGGCACAGATACGCAGTATTTT. It translates to CASSLSGGGTDTQYF.

This clone is a singleton in its sample. The chain has TRBV5-6 and TRBJ2-7; TRBD1 matches 7 bases. Trimming took 1 base from V and 2 from J; bases not matched to a gene: 3. The CDR3 is made up of 14 amino acids. Germline CDR1 SGHDT, CDR2 YYEEEE. CDR3 in amino acids: CASSLWDRPYEQYF. In nucleotides, the CDR3 is TGTGCCAGCAGCTTGTGGGACAGACCCTACGAGCAGTACTTC.